Shown below are 26 T cell receptor beta chains from a single sample sequenced in a study of regulatory T cells in long-lasting Graves disease. Documented time point: newly diagnosed GD, antithyroid drugs for less than 3 months. From RNA extracted from PBMCs, the TCR library was made. Assembly of TCR beta libraries relied on iRepertoire HTBI primers together with Arm-PCR of CDR3 regions. TCRdb recomputed calls from the multiplex PCR reads with MiXCR, one row per CDR3 protein. The sample includes about 610,000 distinct CDR3 sequences, around 15% of them seen just once. This sample also appeared in a second study, on T cells in Graves' hyperthyroidism and ophthalmopathy.

The specimen was peripheral blood mononuclear cells (PBMCs), collected at new diagnosis, from a patient treated with antithyroid drugs. The receptors shown here come from a man between 18 and 29 years old with Graves disease.

This chain joins TRBV13 and TRBJ2-1; D gene unclear. With 2 bases removed from V and 9 bases from J, the gap between germline ends came to 8 bases. CDR1 PRHDT and CDR2 FYEKMQ come from the germline V gene (reference sequence). The CDR3 spans 12 residues. The CDR3 is CASSLPPSEQFF. The CDR3, as DNA: TGTGCCAGCAGCTTACCCCCTAGTGAGCAGTTCTTC.

The genes are TRBV24-1 and TRBJ2-1; 10 nucleotides line up with TRBD2. CDR3 size: 16 residues. The trim removed 1 base at V and 7 bases at J, leaving 6 bases unmatched. CDR1 is KGHDR, CDR2 SFDVKD, per germline. This chain's CDR3 is CATSDLAGGRINEQFF. The CDR3 DNA reads as TGTGCCACCAGTGATTTAGCGGGAGGGCGGATAAATGAGCAGTTCTTC.

This clonotype came up many times. V is TRBV12-3 or TRBV12-4 and J is TRBJ2-5, with 8 bases that match TRBD1. V lost 5 bases and J lost 2; bases outside the gene matches: 4. This CDR3 is built from 14 residues. Written as DNA, the CDR3 is TGTGCCAGCAGTACCCGGGACAGGCAAGAGACCCAGTACTTC. Translation gives CASSTRDRQETQYF.

This clonotype was counted at least ten times. This chain's CDR3 is CAWGGKDIDEKLFF. The CDR3 nucleotides are TGTGCCTGGGGCGGAAAGGACATTGATGAAAAACTGTTTTTT. This rearrangement joins TRBV30 to TRBJ1-4, with D maybe TRBD1 (5 bases). Trimming stripped 5 bases from V and 6 bases from J, with 16 bases between. The germline V gene encodes CDR1 GTSNPN and CDR2 SVGIG (reference sequence). This CDR3 has 14 amino acids.

The chain carries TRBV27 and TRBJ2-1, with TRBD1 matching 7 bases. Germline CDR1 MNHEY, CDR2 SMNVEV (reference sequence). The CDR3 has 15 residues. V lost 6 bases and J lost 3; bases outside the gene matches: 8. The CDR3 reads CASSLLGGLYNEQFF. The CDR3, as DNA: TGTGCCAGCAGCCTGCTAGGGGGCCTCTACAATGAGCAGTTCTTC.

This chain joins TRBV27 and TRBJ2-1, with D possibly TRBD2 on 5 matching bases. The CDR3 runs to 16 residues. Germline values: CDR1 MNHEY, CDR2 SMNVEV (reference sequence). V shed 3 bases and J shed 9 bases, with 21 bases lying between them. The CDR3 sequence: CASSFPGSAARGEQFF. In DNA, the CDR3 is TGTGCCAGCAGTTTCCCGGGGTCAGCGGCCCGAGGTGAGCAGTTCTTC.

V gene TRBV4-1 combines with J gene TRBJ1-1; the D is unclear. The V end was cut by 1 base, the J end by 6 bases, with 6 bases between. The CDR3 is 12 amino acids. CDR1 MGHRA and CDR2 YSYEKL come from the germline V gene. CDR3 protein: CASSQVVPEAFF. The CDR3 DNA is TGCGCCAGCAGCCAAGTCGTCCCTGAAGCTTTCTTT.

This clonotype has at least ten counts. The gene calls are TRBV7-9 and TRBJ1-1; D remains ambiguous. The CDR3 length is 12 residues. Germline V gene data show CDR1 as SEHNR and CDR2 as FQNEAQ (reference sequence). Trimming took 5 bases from V and 7 from J, leaving 11 bases between them. The CDR3 nucleotides read TGTGCCAGCAGCGGCCCGGCGAATGAAGCTTTCTTT. Its translation is CASSGPANEAFF.

The chain uses TRBV7-9 and TRBJ2-5; D is unresolved. Per germline, CDR1 SEHNR and CDR2 FQNEAQ (reference sequence). The CDR3 is 12 residues long. Trimming pared 5 bases from V and 6 bases from J, leaving 10 bases between. The CDR3 DNA is TGTGCCAGCAGCCCCGACCCGAAGACCCAGTACTTC. This encodes CASSPDPKTQYF.

The chain has TRBV5-8 and TRBJ1-2; D is ambiguous. Germline CDR1 is SGHTS and CDR2 is YDEGEE. Trimming took 4 bases from V and 6 from J, leaving 19 bases between them. This CDR3 is built from 15 residues. CDR3 coding DNA: TGTGCCAGCAGCGATCAACTGCGGAGAACGGATGGCTACACCTTC. It codes for CASSDQLRRTDGYTF.

With respect to this clonotype: This may come from a read error, since a much larger clone is one base off. The rearrangement uses TRBV5-1 and TRBJ2-1; D gene ambiguous. Germline loops: CDR1 SGHRS, CDR2 YFSETQ. The CDR3 runs to 15 residues. V was clipped by 0 bases and J by 7 bases, with 14 bases between them. CDR3 in amino acids: CASSLGWDTKNEQFF. Written as DNA, the CDR3 is TGCGCCAGCAGCTTGGGGTGGGATACTAAGAATGAGCAGTTCTTC.

Many counts were recorded for this clonotype. This chain joins TRBV4-2 and TRBJ2-5, with 7 bases matching TRBD2. Looked up from germline, CDR1 is LGHNA and CDR2 is YNFKEQ. The CDR3 covers 15 residues. The J segment lost 4 bases and the V segment lost 0 bases, leaving 5 bases of the junction unmatched. The CDR3 nucleotides read TGTGCCAGCAGCCAAGATCAGGTAGCGGGAGAGACCCAGTACTTC. Translated: CASSQDQVAGETQYF.

This clonotype has just a few counts. The chain employs TRBV5-1 and TRBJ1-5, with TRBD1 matching over 7 bases. The V gene's germline CDR1 is SGHRS and CDR2 YFSETQ. J was trimmed by 2 bases and V by 3 bases; bases with no gene match: 5. This CDR3 contains 15 residues. CDR3 bases: TGCGCCAGCAGCTCATCAGGGGGAGGCAATCAGCCCCAGCATTTT. It encodes CASSSSGGGNQPQHF.

This clonotype was seen only a few times. The chain links TRBV29-1 to TRBJ2-2; D may be TRBD2 (5 bases). This CDR3 spans 15 amino acids. The V end was cut by 3 bases, the J end by 8 bases, with 19 bases between. In germline, CDR1 is SQVTM, CDR2 ANQGSEA. DNA of the CDR3: TGCAGCGTTGAGGAGGAGACCAGCCTGGGTGGGGAGCTGTTTTTT. It yields the protein CSVEEETSLGGELFF.

The chain links TRBV20-1 to TRBJ1-4; tentative D call: TRBD1 (6 bases). The V gene lost 5 bases and the J gene lost 8 bases, with 15 bases spanning the gap. This CDR3 is 13 amino acids long. CDR1 is DFQATT and CDR2 is SNEGSKA in the germline V gene (reference sequence). The chain's CDR3 is CSAREGGSEKLFF. CDR3 DNA: TGCAGTGCTCGGGAGGGGGGAAGCGAAAAACTGTTTTTT.

The chain has TRBV5-1 and TRBJ2-2; weak D call: TRBD2 (6 bases). Germline V CDR1 and CDR2: SGHRS, YFSETQ. The CDR3 is made up of 14 amino acids. The germline V and J ends were trimmed by 4 bases and 8 bases, with 15 bases remaining between them. CDR3 loop: CASSVSGTGGELFF. The CDR3 DNA reads TGCGCCAGCAGCGTATCCGGGACTGGAGGGGAGCTGTTTTTT.

Ten or more counts support this clonotype. This sequence joins TRBV6-2 or TRBV6-3 and TRBJ2-5; perhaps TRBD1 as D (5 bases). V lost 3 bases to trimming and J lost 4 bases, with 12 bases between them. Germline V CDR1 and CDR2: MNHEY, SVGEGT. The CDR3 is 14 amino acids. The CDR3 nucleotides are TGTGCCAGCAGTTATGTGACAGAGTCAGAGACCCAGTACTTC. Protein: CASSYVTESETQYF.

The sample holds one count of this clonotype. The CDR3 here is CASTTQTSGGYNEQFF. DNA of the CDR3: TGCGCCAGCACCACCCAGACTAGCGGGGGTTACAATGAGCAGTTCTTC. The V call is TRBV5-1, the J call TRBJ2-5; 12 nucleotides match TRBD2. With the DNA end fitting TRBJ2-1 better, the J assignment may be wrong. The CDR3 totals 16 residues. Looked up from germline, CDR1 is SGHRS and CDR2 is YFSETQ.

This clonotype was picked up many times. The chain combines TRBV28 with TRBJ2-5, with D unclear. V was shortened by 1 base and J by 5 bases, with 11 bases between the two germline ends. Germline lookup yields CDR1 MDHEN and CDR2 SYDVKM. The CDR3 has 14 residues. Here the CDR3 DNA reads TGTGCCAGCAGTTTATTCTCCCTTCGGGAGACCCAGTACTTC. This sequence encodes CASSLFSLRETQYF.

This chain connects TRBV20-1 to TRBJ2-1; possibly TRBD1 or TRBD2 for D (5 bases each). Germline loops: CDR1 DFQATT, CDR2 SNEGSKA (reference sequence). With 3 bases removed from V and 8 bases from J, the gap between germline ends came to 20 bases. CDR3 length: 15 amino acids. CDR3 DNA sequence: TGCAGTGCTAGGGCCCCGTCCGGGACCCCCGATGAGCAGTTCTTC. Translated, it gives CSARAPSGTPDEQFF.

The chain employs TRBV5-1 and TRBJ2-2, with TRBD1 as a possible D gene (5 bases). The germline CDR1 and CDR2 sequences are SGHRS and YFSETQ. V was trimmed by 0 bases and J by 2 bases, leaving 14 bases between them. CDR3 length: 17 amino acids. The DNA of the CDR3 is TGCGCCAGCAGCTTGGCCCCCGACAGCTTCAACACCGGGGAGCTGTTTTTT. It yields the protein CASSLAPDSFNTGELFF.

This chain joins TRBV27 and TRBJ2-7; 9 nucleotides align to TRBD1. Germline lookup yields CDR1 MNHEY and CDR2 SMNVEV (reference sequence). V gave up 5 bases and J gave up 2 bases; unmatched junction bases: 7. CDR3 length equals 15 residues. The CDR3 loop reads CASSLWGTGTYEQYF. CDR3 sequence (DNA): TGTGCCAGCAGTCTTTGGGGGACAGGGACCTACGAGCAGTACTTC.

In this sample, this clonotype turned up many times. This chain joins TRBV11-2 and TRBJ2-7; tentative D call: TRBD1 (5 bases). The germline V and J ends were trimmed by 8 bases and 1 base, with 12 bases remaining between them. This CDR3 spans 13 amino acids. Germline V gives CDR1 SGHAT, CDR2 FQNNGV. This CDR3 is CASSPGASYEQYF. The CDR3, as DNA: TGTGCCAGCTCACCTGGGGCTTCCTACGAGCAGTACTTC.

Many counts were recorded for this clonotype. The chain is built from TRBV28 and TRBJ2-5; tentative D call: TRBD1 (5 bases). This CDR3 spans 18 amino acids. Looked up from germline, CDR1 is MDHEN and CDR2 is SYDVKM. Trimming left V 2 bases short and J 1 base short, with 20 bases between. Written as DNA, the CDR3 is TGTGCCAGCAGTTTAAGGGAACCCAGGGTAACAGTCCAAGAGACCCAGTACTTC. Amino acid sequence: CASSLREPRVTVQETQYF.

At least ten counts were recorded for this clonotype. This CDR3 is CSAGQGGGYEQYF. The CDR3 region has the DNA TGCAGTGCCGGACAGGGTGGGGGGTACGAGCAGTACTTC. The rearrangement uses TRBV20-1 and TRBJ2-7, with 8 positions matching TRBD1. CDR3 size: 13 residues. V gave up 6 bases and J gave up 4 bases; unmatched junction bases: 8. The germline CDR1 and CDR2 sequences are DFQATT and SNEGSKA (reference sequence).

This clonotype was seen a few times. The rearrangement joins TRBV12-5 to TRBJ1-1, with D perhaps matching TRBD1 (6 bases). The CDR3 sequence is 14 residues long. V was pared by 5 bases and J by 1 base, with 11 bases between. Germline V lookup: CDR1 LGHNT, CDR2 FRNRAP. For the CDR3, the DNA is TGTGCTAGTGGTCCAGGACAGAAGAACACTGAAGCTTTCTTT. Protein sequence: CASGPGQKNTEAFF.